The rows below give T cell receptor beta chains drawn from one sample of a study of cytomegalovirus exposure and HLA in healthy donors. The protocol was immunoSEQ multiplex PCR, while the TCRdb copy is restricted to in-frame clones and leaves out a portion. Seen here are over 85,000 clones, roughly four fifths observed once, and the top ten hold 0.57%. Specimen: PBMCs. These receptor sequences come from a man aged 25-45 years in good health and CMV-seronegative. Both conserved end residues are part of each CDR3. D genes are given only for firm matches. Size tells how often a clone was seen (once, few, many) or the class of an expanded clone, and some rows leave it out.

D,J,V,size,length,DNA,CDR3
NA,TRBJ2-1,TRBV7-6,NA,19,TGTGCCAGCAGCAGCGCCCCTGCACAGGGCCCTAGCTCCTACAATGAGCAGTTCTTC,CASSSAPAQGPSSYNEQFF
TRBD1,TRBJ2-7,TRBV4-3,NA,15,TGCGCCAGCAGCCGAGACTCGACAGGGGGCTACGAGCAGTACTTC,CASSRDSTGGYEQYF
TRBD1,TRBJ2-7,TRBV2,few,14,TGTGCCATCCCGACAGGGCCTAGCTCCTACGAGCAGTACTTC,CAIPTGPSSYEQYF
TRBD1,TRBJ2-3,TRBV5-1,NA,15,TGCGCCAGCAGCTTTTGGGGACAGGGGGCGGATACGCAGTATTTT,CASSFWGQGADTQYF
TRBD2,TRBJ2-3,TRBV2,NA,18,TGTGCCAGCAGTGAACCGTCTAGCGGGAGGGCCTGGGCAGATACGCAGTATTTT,CASSEPSSGRAWADTQYF
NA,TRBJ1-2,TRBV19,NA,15,TGTGCCAGTAGTATTCTCGACAGGCTTAACTATGGCTACACCTTC,CASSILDRLNYGYTF
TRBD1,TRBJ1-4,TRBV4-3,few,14,TGCGCCAGCTCGACAGGGGAAATTAATGAAAAACTGTTTTTT,CASSTGEINEKLFF
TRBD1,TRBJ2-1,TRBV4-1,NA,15,TGCGCCAGCAGCCAAGGGCCACAGGGGGTAAATGAGCAGTTCTTC,CASSQGPQGVNEQFF
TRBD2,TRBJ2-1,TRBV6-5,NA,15,TGTGCCAGCAGTTTTCTAGCGGGGGCGTACAATGAGCAGTTCTTC,CASSFLAGAYNEQFF
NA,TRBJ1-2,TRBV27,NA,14,TGTGCCAGCAGTTTGTACAGGTCTTCGGTTGGCTACACCTTC,CASSLYRSSVGYTF
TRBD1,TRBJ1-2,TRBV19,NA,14,TGTGCCAGTAGTACCCCAGGGGGCAACTATGGCTACACCTTC,CASSTPGGNYGYTF
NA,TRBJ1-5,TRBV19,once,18,TGTGCCAGTAGTATGGCAGGCCCCGGGATTGTAGGCAATCAGCCCCAGCATTTT,CASSMAGPGIVGNQPQHF
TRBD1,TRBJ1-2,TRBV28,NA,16,TGTGCCAGCAGTTGGGACAGGGGGCCCTCACGCTATGGCTACACCTTC,CASSWDRGPSRYGYTF
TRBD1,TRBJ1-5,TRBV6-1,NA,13,TGTGCCAGCAGCTTAACAGGGGTCGAGCCCCAGCATTTT,CASSLTGVEPQHF
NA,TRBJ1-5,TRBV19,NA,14,TGTGCCATCGGGGGTCGGCGTAGCAATCAGCCCCAGCATTTT,CAIGGRRSNQPQHF
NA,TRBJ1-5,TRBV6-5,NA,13,TGTGCCAGCAAGGTGGGGGCCGGTCAGCCCCAGCATTTT,CASKVGAGQPQHF
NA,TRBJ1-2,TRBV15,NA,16,TGTGCCACCAGCAGAGACCAAACAGGAAAGAACTATGGCTACACCTTC,CATSRDQTGKNYGYTF
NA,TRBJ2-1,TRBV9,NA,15,TGTGCCAGCAGCGTAGGTGGGCTCTCCTACAATGAGCAGTTCTTC,CASSVGGLSYNEQFF
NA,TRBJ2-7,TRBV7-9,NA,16,TGTGCCAGCAGCTCGGTACTAGACACATACCTACGACGGCAGTACTTC,CASSSVLDTYLRRQYF
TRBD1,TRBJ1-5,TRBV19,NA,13,TGTGCCAGTAGTGTTGACAGGGCTCAGCCCCAGCATTTT,CASSVDRAQPQHF
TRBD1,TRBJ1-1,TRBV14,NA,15,TGTGCCAGCAGCAAACTTGGGACAGGGGGCACTGAAGCTTTCTTT,CASSKLGTGGTEAFF
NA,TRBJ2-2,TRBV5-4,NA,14,TGTGCCAGCAGCCAAGACCAGGGTAACGGGGAGCTGTTTTTT,CASSQDQGNGELFF
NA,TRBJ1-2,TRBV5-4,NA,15,TGTGCCAGCAGCCTATATGACAGAAGGGTCTATGGCTACACCTTC,CASSLYDRRVYGYTF
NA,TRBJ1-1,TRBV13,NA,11,TGTGCCAGCAGCTCCGACAGTGAAGCTTTCTTT,CASSSDSEAFF
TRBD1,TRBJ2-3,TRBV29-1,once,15,TGCAGCGTCGACGGACAGGGGTTTAGCACAGATACGCAGTATTTT,CSVDGQGFSTDTQYF
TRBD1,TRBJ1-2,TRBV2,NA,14,TGTGCCAGCAGGCCTTGGGACAGGCGTTATGGCTACACCTTC,CASRPWDRRYGYTF
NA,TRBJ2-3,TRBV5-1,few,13,TGCGCCAGCGGGCGGGATCATCCAGATACGCAGTATTTT,CASGRDHPDTQYF
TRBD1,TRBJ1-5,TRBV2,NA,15,TGTGCCAGCAGGGCATCAGGGGGGAGCAATCAGCCCCAGCATTTT,CASRASGGSNQPQHF
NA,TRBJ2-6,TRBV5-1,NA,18,TGCGCCAGCAGCTTGCTGGCAGGGGGGATCCCTGGGGCCAACGTCCTGACTTTC,CASSLLAGGIPGANVLTF
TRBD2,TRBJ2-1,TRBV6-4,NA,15,TGTGCCAGCAGTGATGCTGGACTAGCGGGCGATGAGCAGTTCTTC,CASSDAGLAGDEQFF
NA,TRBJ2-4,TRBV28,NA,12,TGTGCCAGCAGTGGGGCCATGGACATTCAGTACTTC,CASSGAMDIQYF
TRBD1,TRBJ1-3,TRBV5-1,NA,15,TGCGCCAGCAGCTTGGCCGGGACAGAGGCAAACACCATATATTTT,CASSLAGTEANTIYF
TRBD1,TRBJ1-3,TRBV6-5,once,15,TGTGCCGGCAGCCGACAGGGACTCTCTGGAAACACCATATATTTT,CAGSRQGLSGNTIYF
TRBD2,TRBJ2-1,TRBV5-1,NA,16,TGCGCCAGCAGCCGACGGGGGACTAGCGGGAGAAATGAGCAGTTCTTC,CASSRRGTSGRNEQFF
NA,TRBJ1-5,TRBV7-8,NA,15,TGTGCCAGCAGCTTAGAAGGGGCGCTAGGGCAGCCCCAGCATTTT,CASSLEGALGQPQHF
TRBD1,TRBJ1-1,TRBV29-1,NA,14,TGCAGCGCTCACGGACAGGGACGGAACACTGAAGCTTTCTTT,CSAHGQGRNTEAFF
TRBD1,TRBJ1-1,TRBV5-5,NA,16,TGTGCCAGCAGCGCGAGGGCAGACAGGGTGAACACTGAAGCTTTCTTT,CASSARADRVNTEAFF
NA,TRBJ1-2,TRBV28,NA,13,TGTGCCAGCAGTTTCAGGGATTCGTATGGCTACACCTTC,CASSFRDSYGYTF
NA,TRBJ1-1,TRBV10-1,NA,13,TGCGCCAGCTCGGGAATTCGGAACACTGAAGCTTTCTTT,CASSGIRNTEAFF
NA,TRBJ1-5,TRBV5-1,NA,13,TGCGCCAGCAGCCCTCAGGGAAATCAGCCCCAGCATTTT,CASSPQGNQPQHF
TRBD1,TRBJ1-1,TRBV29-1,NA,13,TGCAGCGTGGACAGGGGGCGTTTCACTGAAGCTTTCTTT,CSVDRGRFTEAFF
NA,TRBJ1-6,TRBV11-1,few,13,TGTGCCAGCAGCTTACTCAGTGGTTCACCCCTCCACTTT,CASSLLSGSPLHF
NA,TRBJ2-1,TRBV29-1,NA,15,TGCAGCGTTCGGGGTCTGGGAGGCTCCTACAATGAGCAGTTCTTC,CSVRGLGGSYNEQFF